These 8 T cell receptor beta chains were all obtained from the same sample, sequenced in a study of T cells in Graves' hyperthyroidism and ophthalmopathy. It was RNA transcripts that yielded the amplified TCR beta CDR3 regions. The TCR CDR3 was amplified in a first-round RT-PCR using the HTBI primer set. One entry per CDR3 protein results from TCRdb running MiXCR on the multiplex PCR reads. The sample includes some 360,000 distinct CDR3 sequences, roughly 13% seen only once; the top ten take approximately 11%. The source material was blood. The receptors were sampled from a woman aged 60-70 years with Graves' hyperthyroidism.

The sample holds many counts of this clonotype. The genes are TRBV11-2 and TRBJ2-7, with 9 bases matching TRBD1. V lost 5 bases to trimming and J lost 5 bases; unmatched junction nucleotides: 10. CDR1 and CDR2 (germline): SGHAT, FQNNGV. CDR3 length: 15 amino acids. The CDR3 DNA follows: TGTGCCAGCAGCACCTCAAGGGGGACAGGGCACGAGCAGTACTTC. Its protein is CASSTSRGTGHEQYF.

The table lists this clonotype with many counts. The chain carries TRBV20-1 and TRBJ2-7; 10 bases line up with TRBD1. The CDR3 length is 13 residues. Germline assignment: CDR1 DFQATT and CDR2 SNEGSKA (reference sequence). V gave up 3 bases and J gave up 3 bases; unmatched junction bases: 2. The CDR3 here is CSARDRGNYEQYF. The CDR3 region has the DNA TGCAGTGCTAGGGACAGGGGGAACTACGAGCAGTACTTC.

This clonotype showed up many times. V gene TRBV11-2 combines with J gene TRBJ2-7, with D hard to call. The V gene's germline CDR1 is SGHAT and CDR2 FQNNGV. V shed 1 base and J shed 0 bases, with 10 bases lying between them. CDR3 length: 15 amino acids. The CDR3 nucleotides are TGTGCCAGCAGCTTAGGTGGACGAACCTCCTACGAGCAGTACTTC. Protein sequence: CASSLGGRTSYEQYF.

This clonotype was picked up many times. Relative to the germline gene, one junction end is altered; a read error may explain this. V and J are TRBV29-1 and TRBJ2-1; 8 bases are shared with TRBD1. CDR1 is SQVTM, CDR2 ANQGSEA, per germline. The CDR3 loop spans 14 amino acids. The CDR3: CSVTGTGYYYEQFF. The CDR3 DNA follows: TGCAGCGTTACCGGGACAGGTTACTACTATGAGCAGTTCTTC.

This clonotype has a count of ten or more. The V gene is TRBV3-1, the J gene TRBJ2-7, with TRBD1 matching over 8 bases. Trimming took 8 bases from V and 5 from J; bases not matched to a gene: 17. The germline V gene has CDR1 LGHDT and CDR2 YNNKEL (reference sequence). The CDR3 consists of 16 residues. CDR3: CASHGGRGLLKHEQYF. CDR3 DNA: TGTGCCAGCCATGGGGGCAGGGGGCTCCTTAAACACGAGCAGTACTTC.

This clonotype showed up many times. V is TRBV20-1 and J is TRBJ2-1; weak D call: TRBD1 (6 bases). CDR3 size: 13 residues. The V and J ends lost 3 bases and 5 bases respectively, with 11 bases between them. Per the germline V gene, CDR1 is DFQATT and CDR2 is SNEGSKA (reference sequence). As DNA, the CDR3 is TGCAGTGCTAGGTTGGGGGCCCACAATGAGCAGTTCTTC. Translated: CSARLGAHNEQFF.

The chain employs TRBV3-1 and TRBJ1-6; no clear D. The germline gives CDR1 LGHDT, CDR2 YNNKEL (reference sequence). Trimming stripped 5 bases from V and 7 bases from J, with 9 bases between. The CDR3 length is 13 residues. The CDR3 region is CASSSAKNSPLHF. The CDR3 nucleotides are TGTGCCAGCAGCTCAGCCAAGAATTCACCCCTCCACTTT.

This clonotype was recorded many times. This chain uses TRBV5-1 with TRBJ2-7; 9 bases line up with TRBD2. V was clipped by 0 bases and J by 2 bases; unmatched bases: 12. From germline, CDR1 is SGHRS and CDR2 YFSETQ. The CDR3 has 18 residues. CDR3 region: CASSLVTGLAGRTYEQYF. The CDR3 DNA is TGCGCCAGCAGCTTGGTCACGGGGCTAGCGGGACGTACCTACGAGCAGTACTTC.